The T cell receptor beta chain described here comes from a study of shared clonotypes between healthy human individuals. Generated by immunoSEQ multiplex PCR, the TCRdb table keeps only in-frame clones and is missing some. The table lists a few hundred thousand clones, around 97% of them singletons. The sample was naive CD4+ T cells sorted from blood. Regarding subset: CD45RA+ positively selected. This receptor was obtained from a woman younger than 45 in good health.

The CDR3, as DNA: TGTGCCAGTAGGAGGGCAGACACAGATACGCAGTATTTT. Its protein is CASRRADTDTQYF. The rearrangement uses TRBV19 and TRBJ2-3, with D perhaps TRBD2 (5 bases). The CDR3 extends over 13 amino acids. Germline V lookup: CDR1 LNHDA, CDR2 SQIVND (reference sequence). The V end was cut by 6 bases, the J end by 2 bases, with 9 bases between.